This record covers a single T cell receptor (beta chain). Its antigen remains unidentified. These data originate in a study of graft-versus-host responses after intestinal transplantation. Study in general: Grafts were multivisceral, liver-intestinal, or isolated intestinal. The study's findings and limits: Some patients had graft-donor T cell macrochimerism. In their allografts, the ratios of graft-versus-host to host-versus-graft T cell clones were high.

The V end was cut by 5 bases, the J end by 4 bases, with 17 bases between. Germline CDR1 is MNHEY and CDR2 is SVGAGI. This CDR3 comprises 15 residues. Clones were sequenced by immunoSEQ multiplex PCR, and TCRdb holds only the in-frame ones, with some missing. The sample lists more than 100,000 clones; roughly 93% were seen once. The chain employs TRBV6-5 and TRBJ1-2; D is possibly TRBD1 (5 bases). This specimen consisted of unstimulated CD8+ T cells sorted from spleen or lymph node cells, obtained before intestinal transplant. The TCR originated in a human donor who received an intestinal transplant. Here the CDR3 DNA reads TGTGCCAGCAGTACCCCCCGGGACTGGTTCTATGGCTACACCTTC. This translates into CASSTPRDWFYGYTF.